This entry describes one T cell receptor beta chain. Its antigen is unknown. Base qualities are missing; no much larger clone stands one base away. This sample was included in a study of post-analysis software for immune sequencing data (dated by TCRdb to the mid-2010s). With regard to the full study: The recorded disease courses included relapsing-remitting, secondary progressive and progressive-relapsing multiple sclerosis, and some patients had no subtype annotation. The multiple sclerosis patient repertoires were compared with about a dozen previously published healthy control repertoires from donors aged 6 to 25 years. A subset of samples was prepared in parallel using single-end sample barcoding, then pooled and co-amplified after Illumina adapter ligation. General findings and caveats noted by the study authors: Direct clustering with F measure revealed strong co-clustering of samples prepared in the same batch, which led to a batch-effect correction. Compared with controls, multiple sclerosis patients had significantly lower normalized Chao1 diversity, a finding suggesting substantial peripheral T-cell clonal expansion. The multiple sclerosis patient group was slightly younger than the control group. Significantly higher frequencies in patients than in controls were found for about five TRBV segments, including TRBV5-6, TRBV5-1 and TRBV20-1.

The V and J ends are trimmed by 4 bases and 14 bases, leaving 14 bases between them. The germline V gene supplies CDR1 SQVTM and CDR2 ANQGSEA. Including cysteine and phenylalanine, the CDR3 has 11 amino acids. Left in the record is the CDR3 DNA by itself, 33 bases read in frame from the first base. To demonstrate the VDJtools post-analysis software, TCR beta repertoires were profiled from the peripheral blood of about a dozen young patients with multiple sclerosis. The multiple sclerosis patients were children and adolescents between roughly 6 and 17 years of age. The library was obtained by PCR. Sequencing was carried out with an Illumina HiSeq 2500. To reduce PCR and sequencing biases, unique molecular identifiers were incorporated into the TCR beta cDNA libraries. Approximately 500,000 cDNA molecules were obtained for every 1 to 10 million input T cells, so each molecule roughly corresponded to one T cell. The patient libraries were prepared and sequenced with the same protocol used for the earlier healthy control dataset. Within a given batch, samples were prepared together, multiplexed and sequenced on the same HiSeq lane. From the authors' description of their analysis: Raw barcoded reads were processed with MIGEC, discarding single-read molecular identifier groups before consensus assembly and CDR3 extraction. Clonotype tables were post-analysed with VDJtools, normalizing diversity by down-sampling all datasets to the smallest sample size. In repertoire overlap clustering, CDR3 amino acid sequences, but not nucleotide sequences, were matched to correct batch-related cross-sample contamination. Using fastp trimming at Q25 and MiXCR clonotype assembly, TCRdb reanalyzed the public sequencing data and kept in-frame beta chains. When rows share a CDR3 protein, they turn into one entry using the most common DNA and genes. TCRdb's processing, not the study's, gives the V and J calls here. Counted in this sample were about 770,000 distinct CDR3 sequences; around 45% of them appeared once. The ten largest account for around 4.7% of the sample.

The sequence derives from a girl between 5 and 17 years old with multiple sclerosis. Input material: blood. The rearrangement joined TRBV29-1 to TRBJ1-4; a weak D assignment points to TRBD1 (6 bases agree). CDR3 reads: CSVGIGQKLFF. The DNA sequence is TGCAGCGTTGGAATTGGACAGAAGCTGTTTTTT. When the CDR3 is completed using the reference TRBV29-1 and TRBJ1-4 genes on either side, the full variable domain is SAVISQKPSRDICQRGTSLTIQCQVDSQVTMMFWYRQQPGQSLTLIATANQGSEATYESGFVIDKFPISRPNLTFSTLTVSNMSPEDSSIYLCSVGIGQKLFFGSGTQLSVL.